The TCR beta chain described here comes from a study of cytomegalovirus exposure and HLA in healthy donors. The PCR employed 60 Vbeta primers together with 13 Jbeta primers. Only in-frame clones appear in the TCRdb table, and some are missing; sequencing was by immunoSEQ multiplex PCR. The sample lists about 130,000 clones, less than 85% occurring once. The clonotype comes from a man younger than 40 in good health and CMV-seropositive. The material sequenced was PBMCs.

The CDR3 loop is CASRTLSNQPQHF. The CDR3 DNA reads TGTGCCAGCCGGACACTTAGCAATCAGCCCCAGCATTTT. The chain has TRBV28 and TRBJ1-5; TRBD1 might be the D (5 bases). V was pared by 8 bases and J by 0 bases, with 8 bases between. The CDR3 totals 13 residues. Germline V gives CDR1 MDHEN, CDR2 SYDVKM.